Included here is one T cell receptor (beta chain) sequence, with context. Its target is not known. This sample is part of a study of OX40 agonist ivuxolimab in advanced cancers. About the study: An agonistic anti-OX40 (CD134) antibody, ivuxolimab, was used to treat the patients.

This table comes from immunoSEQ multiplex PCR, and its TCRdb copy is limited to in-frame clones, with some not included. This sample carries over 80,000 clones, around 85% of them seen once, and the ten largest clones take more than 5.5%. Regarding the study as a whole: Low normalized T-cell clonal expansion was also seen in some nonresponders.

Blood specimens came from baseline, cycle 4 day 1, and cycle 7 day 1. Sequenced material: CD4+ or CD8+ T cells sorted from blood, taken in a trial of the OX40 agonist ivuxolimab. The clonotype was recovered from an adult with an advanced solid tumor such as melanoma, head and neck, liver or kidney cancer.

The CDR3: CASSLNGRTKETQYF. CDR3 sequence (DNA): TGTGCCAGCAGCTTGAACGGGCGGACTAAAGAGACCCAGTACTTC. The chain has TRBV7-6 and TRBJ2-5; a possible D gene is TRBD2 (6 bases). Germline V lookup: CDR1 SGHVS, CDR2 FNYEAQ. This CDR3 spans 15 amino acids. The germline V and J ends were trimmed by 3 bases and 3 bases, with 14 bases remaining between them.